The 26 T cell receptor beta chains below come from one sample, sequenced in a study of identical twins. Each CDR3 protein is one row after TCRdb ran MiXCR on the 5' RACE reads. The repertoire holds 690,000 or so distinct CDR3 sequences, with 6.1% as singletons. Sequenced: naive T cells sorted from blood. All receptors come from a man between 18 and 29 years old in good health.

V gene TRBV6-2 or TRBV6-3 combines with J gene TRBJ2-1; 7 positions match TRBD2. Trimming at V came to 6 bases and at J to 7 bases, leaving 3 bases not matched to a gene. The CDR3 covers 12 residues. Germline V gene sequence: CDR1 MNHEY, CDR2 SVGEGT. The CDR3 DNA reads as TGTGCCAGCAGCGGGAGGTCGAATGAGCAGTTCTTC. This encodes CASSGRSNEQFF.

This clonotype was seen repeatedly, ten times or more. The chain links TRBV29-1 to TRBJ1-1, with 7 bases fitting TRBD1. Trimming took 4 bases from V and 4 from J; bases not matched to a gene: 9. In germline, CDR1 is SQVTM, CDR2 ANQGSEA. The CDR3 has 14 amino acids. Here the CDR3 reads CSVVLEGQSTEAFF. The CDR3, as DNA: TGCAGCGTTGTCCTTGAGGGACAGAGCACTGAAGCTTTCTTT.

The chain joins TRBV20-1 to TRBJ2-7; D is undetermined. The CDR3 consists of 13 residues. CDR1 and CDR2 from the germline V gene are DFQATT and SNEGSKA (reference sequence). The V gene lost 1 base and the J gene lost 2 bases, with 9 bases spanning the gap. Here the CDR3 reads CSARGDSPYEQYV. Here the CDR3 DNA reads TGCAGTGCTAGAGGCGACTCACCCTACGAGCAGTACGTC.

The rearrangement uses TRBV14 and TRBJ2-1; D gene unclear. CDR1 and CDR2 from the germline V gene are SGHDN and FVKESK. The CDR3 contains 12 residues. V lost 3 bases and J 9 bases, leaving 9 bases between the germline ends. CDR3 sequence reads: CASSQIPGEQFF. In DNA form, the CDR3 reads TGTGCCAGCAGCCAGATTCCCGGTGAGCAGTTCTTC.

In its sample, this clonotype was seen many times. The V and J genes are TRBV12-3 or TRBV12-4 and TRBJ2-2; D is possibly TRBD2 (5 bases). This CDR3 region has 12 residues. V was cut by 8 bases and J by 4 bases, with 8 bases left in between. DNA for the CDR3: TGTGCCAGCGCTGCGGGCACCGGGGAGCTGTTTTTT. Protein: CASAAGTGELFF.

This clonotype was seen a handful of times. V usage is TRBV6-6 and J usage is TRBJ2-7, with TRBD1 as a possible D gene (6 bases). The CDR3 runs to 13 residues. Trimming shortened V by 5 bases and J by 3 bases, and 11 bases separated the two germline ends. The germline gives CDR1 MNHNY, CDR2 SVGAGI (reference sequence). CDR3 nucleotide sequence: TGTGCCAGCAGTGGTAGGACAGACTACGAGCAGTACGTC. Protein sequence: CASSGRTDYEQYV.

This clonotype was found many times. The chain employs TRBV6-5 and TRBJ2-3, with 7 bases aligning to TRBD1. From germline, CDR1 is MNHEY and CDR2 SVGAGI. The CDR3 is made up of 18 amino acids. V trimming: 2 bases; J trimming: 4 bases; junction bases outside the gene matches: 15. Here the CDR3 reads CASSYRLQGSISSDTQYF. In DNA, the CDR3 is TGTGCCAGCAGTTACCGATTACAGGGGAGCATTTCTTCAGATACGCAGTATTTT.

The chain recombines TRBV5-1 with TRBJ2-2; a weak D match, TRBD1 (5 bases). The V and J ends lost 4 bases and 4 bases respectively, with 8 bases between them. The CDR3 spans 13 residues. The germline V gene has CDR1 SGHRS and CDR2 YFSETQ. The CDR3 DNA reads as TGCGCCAGCAGCGCAGGGCCCACCGGGGAGCTGTTTTTT. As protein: CASSAGPTGELFF.

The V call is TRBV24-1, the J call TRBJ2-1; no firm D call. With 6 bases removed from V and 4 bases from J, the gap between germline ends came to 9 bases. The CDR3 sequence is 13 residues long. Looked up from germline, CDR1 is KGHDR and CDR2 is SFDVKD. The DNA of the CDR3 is TGTGCCACCAGTTCGGCTAGTTACAATGAGCAGTTCTTC. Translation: CATSSASYNEQFF.

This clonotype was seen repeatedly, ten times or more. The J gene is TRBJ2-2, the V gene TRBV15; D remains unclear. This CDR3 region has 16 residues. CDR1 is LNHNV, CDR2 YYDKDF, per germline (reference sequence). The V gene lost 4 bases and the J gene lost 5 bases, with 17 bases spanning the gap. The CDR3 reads CATSIFRAQGTGELFF. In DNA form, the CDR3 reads TGTGCCACCAGCATATTCAGAGCCCAAGGGACCGGGGAGCTGTTTTTT. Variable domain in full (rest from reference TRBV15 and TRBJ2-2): DAMVIQNPRYQVTQFGKPVTLSCSQTLNHNVMYWYQQKSSQAPKLLFHYYDKDFNNEADTPDNFQSRRPNTSFCFLDIRSPGLGDTAMYLCATSIFRAQGTGELFFGEGSRLTVL.

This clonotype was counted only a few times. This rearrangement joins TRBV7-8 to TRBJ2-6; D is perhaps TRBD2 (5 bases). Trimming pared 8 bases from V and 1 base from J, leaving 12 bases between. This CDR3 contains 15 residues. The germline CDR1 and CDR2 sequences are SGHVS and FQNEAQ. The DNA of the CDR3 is TGTGCCAGCCTACGCCCGGGATCTGGGGCCAACGTCCTGACTTTC. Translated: CASLRPGSGANVLTF.

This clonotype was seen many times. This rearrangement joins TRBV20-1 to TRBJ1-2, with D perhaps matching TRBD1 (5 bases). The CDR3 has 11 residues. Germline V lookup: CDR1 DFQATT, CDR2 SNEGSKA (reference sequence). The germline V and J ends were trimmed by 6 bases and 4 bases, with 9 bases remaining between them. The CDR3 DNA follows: TGCAGTGCAGGGGAAATCTATGGCTACACCTTC. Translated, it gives CSAGEIYGYTF.

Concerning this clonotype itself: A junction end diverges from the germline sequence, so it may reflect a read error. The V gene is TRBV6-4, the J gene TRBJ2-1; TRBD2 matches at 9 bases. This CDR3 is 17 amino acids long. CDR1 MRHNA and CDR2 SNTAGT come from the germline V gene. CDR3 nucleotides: TGTGCCAGAAGTGACACTCTGCGGGAGGGCTCCTACAATGAGCAGTTCTTC. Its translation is CARSDTLREGSYNEQFF.

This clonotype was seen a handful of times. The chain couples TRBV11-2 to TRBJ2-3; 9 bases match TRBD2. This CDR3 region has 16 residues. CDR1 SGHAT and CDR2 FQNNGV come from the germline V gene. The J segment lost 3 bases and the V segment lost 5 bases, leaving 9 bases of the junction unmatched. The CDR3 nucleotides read TGTGCCAGCAGCATTGGGCTAGCGGGAACGACAGATACGCAGTATTTT. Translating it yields CASSIGLAGTTDTQYF.

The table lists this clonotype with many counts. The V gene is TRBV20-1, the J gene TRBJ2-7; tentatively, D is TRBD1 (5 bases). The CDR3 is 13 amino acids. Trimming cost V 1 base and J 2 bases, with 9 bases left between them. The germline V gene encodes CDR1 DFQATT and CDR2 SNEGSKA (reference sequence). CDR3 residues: CSARVTQAYEQYF. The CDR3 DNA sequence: TGCAGTGCTAGAGTGACACAGGCCTACGAGCAGTACTTC.

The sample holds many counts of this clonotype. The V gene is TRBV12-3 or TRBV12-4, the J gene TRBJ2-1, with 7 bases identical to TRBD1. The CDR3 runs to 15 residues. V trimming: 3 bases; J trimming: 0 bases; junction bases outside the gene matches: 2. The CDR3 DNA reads TGTGCCAGCAGTTTGGGGACAGCCTCCTACAATGAGCAGTTCTTC. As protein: CASSLGTASYNEQFF.

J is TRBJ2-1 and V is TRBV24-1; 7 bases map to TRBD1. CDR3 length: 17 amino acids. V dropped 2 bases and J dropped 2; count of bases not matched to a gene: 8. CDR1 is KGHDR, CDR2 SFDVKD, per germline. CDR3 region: CATSDSIGRGPYNEQFF. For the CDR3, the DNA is TGTGCCACCAGTGATTCCATTGGTAGGGGGCCCTACAATGAGCAGTTCTTC.

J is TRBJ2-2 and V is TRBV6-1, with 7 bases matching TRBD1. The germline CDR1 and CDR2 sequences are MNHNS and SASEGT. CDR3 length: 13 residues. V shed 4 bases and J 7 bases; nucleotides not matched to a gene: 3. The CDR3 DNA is TGTGCCAGCAGTGCCCAGGGGGTCGGGGAGCTGTTTTTT. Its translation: CASSAQGVGELFF.

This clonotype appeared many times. In DNA, the CDR3 is TGTGCCAGCAGCTTAGATCCAGTGGCGGGAATAGAGACCCAGTACTTC. Amino acids: CASSLDPVAGIETQYF. The chain uses TRBV11-2 and TRBJ2-5, with a weak D call TRBD2 (6 bases). This CDR3 spans 16 amino acids. Per germline, CDR1 SGHAT and CDR2 FQNNGV. V lost 0 bases, J lost 4 bases, and 15 bases lay in between.

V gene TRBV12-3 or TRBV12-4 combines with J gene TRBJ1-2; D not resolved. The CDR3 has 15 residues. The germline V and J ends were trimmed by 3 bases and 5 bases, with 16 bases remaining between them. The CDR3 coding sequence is TGTGCCAGCAGTTTTTTTCTGACACCGACATATGGCTACACCTTC. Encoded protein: CASSFFLTPTYGYTF.

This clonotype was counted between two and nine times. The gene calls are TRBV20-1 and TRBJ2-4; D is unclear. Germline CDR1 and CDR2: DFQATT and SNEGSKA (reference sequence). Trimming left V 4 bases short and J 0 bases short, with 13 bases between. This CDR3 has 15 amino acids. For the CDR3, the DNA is TGCAGTGCTAATCTTAGCCCCCTAGCCAAAAACATTCAGTACTTC. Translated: CSANLSPLAKNIQYF.

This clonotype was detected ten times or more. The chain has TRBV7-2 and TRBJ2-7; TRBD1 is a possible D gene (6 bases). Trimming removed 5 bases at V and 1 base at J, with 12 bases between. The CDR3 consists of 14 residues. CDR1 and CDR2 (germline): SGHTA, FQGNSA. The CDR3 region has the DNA TGTGCCAGCAGCCCACAGGGATGGTCCTACGAGCAGTACGTC. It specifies CASSPQGWSYEQYV.

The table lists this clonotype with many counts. CDR3: CASSGGLAGGETQYF. The CDR3 region has the DNA TGCGCCAGCAGCGGCGGACTAGCGGGAGGAGAGACCCAGTACTTC. V gene TRBV5-1 combines with J gene TRBJ2-5; TRBD2 agrees at 14 bases. The germline V gene has CDR1 SGHRS and CDR2 YFSETQ. The CDR3 spans 15 residues. The ends lost 4 bases at V and 4 bases at J; junction bases unmatched: 3.

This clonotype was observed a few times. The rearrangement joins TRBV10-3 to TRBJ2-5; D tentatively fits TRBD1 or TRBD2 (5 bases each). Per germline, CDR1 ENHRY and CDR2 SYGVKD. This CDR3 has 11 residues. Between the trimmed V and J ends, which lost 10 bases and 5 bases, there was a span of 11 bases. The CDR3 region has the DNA TGTGCCAGGGGGACCGGGGAGACCCAGTACTTC. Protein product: CARGTGETQYF.

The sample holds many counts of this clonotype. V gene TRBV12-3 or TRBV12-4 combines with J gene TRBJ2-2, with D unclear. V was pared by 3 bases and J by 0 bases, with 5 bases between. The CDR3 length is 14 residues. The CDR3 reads CASSFFANTGELFF. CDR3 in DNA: TGTGCCAGCAGTTTTTTTGCGAACACCGGGGAGCTGTTTTTT.

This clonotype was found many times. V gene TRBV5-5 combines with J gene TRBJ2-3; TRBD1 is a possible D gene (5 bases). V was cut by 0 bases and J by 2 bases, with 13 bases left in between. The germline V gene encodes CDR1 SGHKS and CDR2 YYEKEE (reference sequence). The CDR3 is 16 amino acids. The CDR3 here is CASSLGQGPVTDTQYF. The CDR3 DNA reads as TGTGCCAGCAGCTTGGGGCAGGGCCCGGTCACAGATACGCAGTATTTT. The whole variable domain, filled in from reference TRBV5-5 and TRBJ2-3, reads DAGVTQSPTHLIKTRGQQVTLRCSPISGHKSVSWYQQVLGQGPQFIFQYYEKEERGRGNFPDRFSARQFPNYSSELNVNALLLGDSALYLCASSLGQGPVTDTQYFGPGTRLTVL.